The rows below give T cell receptor beta chains drawn from one sample of a study of blood T cells in healthy people across ages. From the 5' RACE reads, TCRdb called clonotypes with MiXCR, one entry per CDR3 protein. The sample comprises hundreds of thousands of distinct CDR3 sequences, roughly 30% of which are singletons, and approximately 14% rests with the top ten. The sequencing input was blood. Receptor source: an elderly woman in good health. The CDR3 runs from the conserved cysteine through the conserved F or W. Each record gives: CDR3 protein, J gene, V gene.

cdr3_aa: CASSSPWGSGQPQHF
j_call: TRBJ1-5
v_call: TRBV28

cdr3_aa: CSASPTGGFQPQHF
j_call: TRBJ1-5
v_call: TRBV20-1

cdr3_aa: CASSPVDGTDTQYF
j_call: TRBJ2-3
v_call: TRBV18

cdr3_aa: CASSSSGGPVDTQYF
j_call: TRBJ2-3
v_call: TRBV11-2

cdr3_aa: CASRSSGDRGNEQFF
j_call: TRBJ2-1
v_call: TRBV6-5

cdr3_aa: CASHGDKGYTF
j_call: TRBJ1-2
v_call: TRBV30

cdr3_aa: CASSLVPGVGQETQYF
j_call: TRBJ2-5
v_call: TRBV5-6

cdr3_aa: CSARLDGYTDTQYF
j_call: TRBJ2-3
v_call: TRBV20-1

cdr3_aa: CASSRGGLEKLFF
j_call: TRBJ1-4
v_call: TRBV6-2/TRBV6-3

cdr3_aa: CSARAQENYNSPLHF
j_call: TRBJ1-6
v_call: TRBV20-1

cdr3_aa: CASSDRVSTDMQYF
j_call: TRBJ2-3
v_call: TRBV12-3/TRBV12-4

cdr3_aa: CASSSRQTTANTEAFF
j_call: TRBJ1-1
v_call: TRBV11-2

cdr3_aa: CASSQSGRETQYF
j_call: TRBJ2-5
v_call: TRBV7-2

cdr3_aa: CASSPGASTHEQYF
j_call: TRBJ2-5
v_call: TRBV5-1

cdr3_aa: CASRDLLAGGSTDTQYF
j_call: TRBJ2-3
v_call: TRBV5-1

cdr3_aa: CASSEGLAGGTRTDTQYF
j_call: TRBJ2-3
v_call: TRBV13

cdr3_aa: CSAVLRTGGRTYEQYF
j_call: TRBJ2-7
v_call: TRBV20-1

cdr3_aa: CASSQKEAGTFPSNYGYTF
j_call: TRBJ1-2
v_call: TRBV4-1

cdr3_aa: CASQDRGLMGEQYF
j_call: -
v_call: TRBV18

cdr3_aa: CASTLSGKDQPQHF
j_call: TRBJ1-5
v_call: TRBV12-3/TRBV12-4

cdr3_aa: CASSQDTGTGSCNEQYF
j_call: TRBJ2-5
v_call: TRBV3-1

cdr3_aa: CASSQGLRGNTEAFF
j_call: TRBJ1-1
v_call: TRBV4-2

cdr3_aa: CSARVGRGSYNEQFF
j_call: TRBJ2-1
v_call: TRBV20-1

cdr3_aa: CATSRSPEASTDTQYF
j_call: TRBJ2-3
v_call: TRBV15

cdr3_aa: CSAIGADTQYF
j_call: TRBJ2-3
v_call: TRBV20-1

cdr3_aa: CAWSRTIKGTEAFF
j_call: TRBJ1-1
v_call: TRBV30

cdr3_aa: CASSYREAIQYF
j_call: TRBJ2-4
v_call: TRBV6-6

cdr3_aa: CASSYPGRFEAFF
j_call: TRBJ1-1
v_call: TRBV6-5

cdr3_aa: CASSPRVGPNEQYF
j_call: TRBJ2-5
v_call: TRBV4-3

cdr3_aa: CASIKRSGTENTEAFF
j_call: TRBJ1-1
v_call: TRBV27

cdr3_aa: CASSYSGGKSSYNEQFF
j_call: TRBJ2-1
v_call: TRBV5-1

cdr3_aa: CASSLRSGAYQETQFF
j_call: TRBJ2-1
v_call: TRBV7-2

cdr3_aa: CASGIRTGYGYTF
j_call: TRBJ1-2
v_call: TRBV6-1

cdr3_aa: CASNRDRESNIQYF
j_call: TRBJ2-4
v_call: TRBV6-1

cdr3_aa: CASSYSVERLETFF
j_call: TRBJ1-1
v_call: TRBV6-5

cdr3_aa: CASTLVGTQMQYF
j_call: TRBJ2-3
v_call: TRBV7-2

cdr3_aa: CASTTVAGGPAGELFF
j_call: TRBJ2-2
v_call: TRBV2

cdr3_aa: CASSLGRSLSSYEQYF
j_call: TRBJ2-7
v_call: TRBV7-2

cdr3_aa: CASSLAGGASADTQYF
j_call: TRBJ2-3
v_call: TRBV5-1

cdr3_aa: CASSYFGSNEQFF
j_call: TRBJ2-1
v_call: TRBV6-2/TRBV6-3

cdr3_aa: CASSHAIDGGLAGDDTQYF
j_call: TRBJ2-3
v_call: TRBV4-3

cdr3_aa: CASSPTTPSYGYTF
j_call: TRBJ1-2
v_call: TRBV12-3/TRBV12-4

cdr3_aa: CASSASGGSYEQYF
j_call: TRBJ2-7
v_call: TRBV6-1

cdr3_aa: CASSQGAGSDEKLFF
j_call: TRBJ1-4
v_call: TRBV4-1